This paragraph reports one T cell receptor (beta chain). Clones were read by immunoSEQ multiplex PCR, and TCRdb kept only the in-frame ones, dropping some. This table holds more than 150,000 clones, around 80% found once. This specimen belongs to a study of blood T cell repertoires in COVID-19. Study information: Collection of acute and convalescent COVID-19 samples took place in the United States, Italy and Spain. In each case, the material was cDNA or gDNA derived from T cells, B-cell-depleted T cells, or PBMCs.

The source is a young man with active or convalescent COVID-19. The sample taken for sequencing was peripheral blood.

The CDR3 sequence: CASSLLSGNTEAFF. CDR3 DNA sequence: TGTGCCAGCAGTCTTTTATCGGGGAACACTGAAGCTTTCTTT. The chain combines TRBV6-2 or TRBV6-3 with TRBJ1-1; D not certain. The CDR3 extends over 14 amino acids. Trimming shortened V by 5 bases and J by 1 base, and 11 bases separated the two germline ends. Germline loops: CDR1 MNHEY, CDR2 SVGEGT.